This T cell receptor (beta chain) was profiled in a study of blood T cell repertoires in COVID-19 (dated by TCRdb to 2019 to 2021). With respect to the entire study: Samples covering the acute and convalescent phases of COVID-19 were provided by collaborators in the United States, Italy and Spain. Where available, HLA class I and class II types were taken from metadata supplied by the sample provider and were not determined by assay-based typing. The samples were drawn from two sources: the first 160 participants of the ongoing ImmuneRACE study, and 1,000 to 1,500 subjects contributed by 6 global collaborators. The sample metadata nearly always contained a de-identified subject ID, COVID-19 status, age in years and sex. Subjects who had been exposed to COVID-19, were actively infected with it, or had recovered from it provided the deeply sampled blood TCRbeta repertoires that made up the dataset. The prospective study material was composed of cDNA or gDNA derived from T cells, B-cell-depleted T cells, or PBMCs. The repertoires were made available in a free public database intended to serve as a resource for research on the immune response to SARS-CoV-2. The research as a whole found: Clinical and demographic metadata were provided uncurated, with the amount varying by source and participant.

Of note for this clone: This clone's antigen is unknown. Base quality data are lacking; no much larger clone is found one base away.

Whole blood was collected in K2EDTA tubes by collaborating institutions according to the institutions' own protocols. Collaborator samples were shipped for TCRbeta analysis as frozen whole blood, isolated PBMCs, or DNA extracted from either sample type. TCRbeta CDR3 regions were amplified from genomic DNA using the immunoSEQ Assay, a bias-controlled multiplex PCR. The original methods were these. Within the assay, amplification of reference gene primers was used to estimate how many nucleated cells each sample contained. Sequence reads were collapsed and filtered to measure the absolute abundance of every unique TCRbeta CDR3 rearrangement. For each sample, productive Simpson clonality was calculated as the square root of Simpson's diversity index across productive rearrangements. Entries here come from immuneACCESS through TCRdb and include only in-frame sequences with V and J called. Some clones fail to appear in such tables; in the studies checked, an unresolved V gene covers under half of the shortfall, and the cause of the remainder is unknown. V and J calls and clone size are copied from that table; D and trimming were computed from the DNA. The sample includes about 210,000 clones, with approximately 90% observed a single time. Roughly 0.7% of the sample is held by the ten biggest clonotypes.

Trimming takes 0 bases off V and 6 bases off J; junction bases not matched to a gene: 6. Spanning cysteine to phenylalanine, the CDR3 consists of 16 amino acids. Only the CDR3 DNA stays, 48 bases, in frame from base 1. From the germline V gene, CDR1 is SGDLS and CDR2 is YYNGEE. Sequenced input: peripheral blood. This sequence originates from a man aged 40-50 years with acute or convalescent COVID-19. Here the chain combines TRBV9 and TRBJ2-1, and 10 junction bases match TRBD2. The nucleotide sequence is TGTGCCAGCAGCGTAGTTCTAGCGGGAGTAAGCAATGAGCAGTTCTTC. Translated, it gives CASSVVLAGVSNEQFF.